This TCR beta chain was retrieved from a study of graft-versus-host responses after intestinal transplantation. Across the study: Anti-thymocyte globulin induction was given to all recipients, followed by tacrolimus and steroids for around three years. Findings of the study overall: After transplant, early declines in HvG clones were associated with peak levels of circulating GvH clones. GvH clones turned up in recipient marrow; some had shown up first in ileum or blood.

There are 14 residues in the CDR3. Germline V gene data show CDR1 as SNHLY and CDR2 as FYNNEI. With 8 bases clipped from V and 13 bases from J, the junction kept 13 bases outside the gene matches. The method was immunoSEQ multiplex PCR; TCRdb's version includes in-frame clones alone and lacks a portion of them. The sample holds tens of thousands of clones, roughly 83% seen once. This clone was counted only a few times. As yet, its antigen is unknown. The material sequenced was unstimulated CD8+ T cells sorted from spleen or lymph node cells, taken before intestinal transplant. This rearrangement joins TRBV2 to TRBJ2-1; 11 bases are shared with TRBD2. This clonotype was sampled from a human donor who received an intestinal transplant. The CDR3 sequence is CASLRGTSGSVQFF. DNA of the CDR3: TGTGCCAGCTTGAGGGGGACTAGCGGTTCAGTTCAGTTCTTC.